This TCR beta chain stems from a study of sequential checkpoint blockade in melanoma. Study details: After both sequences, patients received maintenance nivolumab.

Clones were sequenced by immunoSEQ multiplex PCR, and TCRdb holds only the in-frame ones, with some missing. The sample holds around 41,000 clones; roughly 88% are singletons and the top ten take 9.5% to 15%. V was pared by 3 bases and J by 0 bases, with 9 bases between. Germline lookup yields CDR1 MNHEY and CDR2 SMNVEV (reference sequence). The CDR3 sequence is 14 residues long. Treatment here: randomized to nivolumab then ipilimumab (arm A) or the reverse (arm B). From thawed PBMCs, live CD3+CD8+ cells negative for CD19 and CD56 were sorted. The material was CD8+ T cells sorted from blood (inferred from file names), obtained from a patient given nivolumab and ipilimumab in sequence. The chain recombines TRBV27 with TRBJ2-7; D is ambiguous. The origin of this receptor is a human donor with melanoma. The CDR3 bases are TGTGCCAGCAGTTTCCTTCCAGGCTCCTACGAGCAGTACTTC. Protein product: CASSFLPGSYEQYF.